This TCR beta chain stems from a study of cytomegalovirus exposure and HLA in healthy donors. The CDR3 spans 19 residues. Germline V CDR1 and CDR2: MNHEY, SMNVEV (reference sequence). The ends lost 2 bases at V and 2 bases at J; junction bases unmatched: 11. 13 Jbeta primers and 60 Vbeta primers were used for the PCR. Repertoires were generated with immunoSEQ multiplex PCR, while TCRdb's copy carries only in-frame clones and drops some. The data contain around 110,000 clones, around 78% of them singletons. V is TRBV27 and J is TRBJ2-3, with 12 bases that match TRBD2. Sample: PBMCs. The sequence derives from a man between 25 and 39 years old in good health and CMV-seronegative. The CDR3 region is CASSLVSTGLAGVTDTQYF. CDR3 nucleotides: TGTGCCAGCAGTTTAGTGTCAACGGGACTAGCGGGTGTCACAGATACGCAGTATTTT.